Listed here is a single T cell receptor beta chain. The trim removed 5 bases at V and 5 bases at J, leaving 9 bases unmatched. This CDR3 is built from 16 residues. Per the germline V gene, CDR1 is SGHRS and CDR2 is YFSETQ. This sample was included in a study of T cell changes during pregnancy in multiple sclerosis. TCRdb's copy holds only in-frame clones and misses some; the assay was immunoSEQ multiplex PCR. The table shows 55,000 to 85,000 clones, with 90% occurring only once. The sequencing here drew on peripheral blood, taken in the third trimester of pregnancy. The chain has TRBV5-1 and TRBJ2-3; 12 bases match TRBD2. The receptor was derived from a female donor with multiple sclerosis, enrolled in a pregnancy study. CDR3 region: CASRDRLAGGVDTQYF. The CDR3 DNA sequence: TGCGCCAGCAGGGACCGGCTAGCGGGAGGGGTAGATACGCAGTATTTT.